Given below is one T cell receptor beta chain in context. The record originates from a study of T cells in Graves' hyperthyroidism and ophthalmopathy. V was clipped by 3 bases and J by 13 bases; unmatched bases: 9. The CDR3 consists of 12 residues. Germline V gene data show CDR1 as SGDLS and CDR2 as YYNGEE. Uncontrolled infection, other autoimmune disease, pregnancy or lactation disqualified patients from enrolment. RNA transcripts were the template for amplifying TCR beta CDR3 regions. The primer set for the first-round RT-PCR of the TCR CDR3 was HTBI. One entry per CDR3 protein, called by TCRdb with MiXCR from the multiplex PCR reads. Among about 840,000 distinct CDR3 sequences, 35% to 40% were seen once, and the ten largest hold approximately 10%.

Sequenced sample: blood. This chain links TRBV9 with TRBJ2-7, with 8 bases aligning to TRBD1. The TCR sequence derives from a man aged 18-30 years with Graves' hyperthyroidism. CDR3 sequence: CASSGSGQDKYF. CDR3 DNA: TGTGCCAGCAGCGGATCGGGACAGGATAAATACTTC.